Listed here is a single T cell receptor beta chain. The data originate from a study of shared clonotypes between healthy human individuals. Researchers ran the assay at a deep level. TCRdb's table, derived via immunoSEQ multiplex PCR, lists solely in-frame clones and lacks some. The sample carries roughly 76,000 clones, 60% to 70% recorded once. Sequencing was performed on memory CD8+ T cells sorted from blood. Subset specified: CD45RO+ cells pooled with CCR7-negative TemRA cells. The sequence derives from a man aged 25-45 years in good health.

The CDR3 here is CASSEWTGNEAFF. CDR3 nucleotides: TGTGCCAGCAGCGAATGGACGGGGAATGAAGCTTTCTTT. The chain employs TRBV11-2 and TRBJ1-1; D not resolved. The ends were cut back, 5 bases at V and 7 bases at J, with 14 bases in the middle. CDR3 length equals 13 residues. Per germline, CDR1 SGHAT and CDR2 FQNNGV.